The rows below give T cell receptor beta chains drawn from one sample of a study of T cell repertoires in cytomegalovirus infection. MiXCR, applied by TCRdb to the reads, yields one record per CDR3 protein. The sample lists nearly 70,000 distinct CDR3 sequences; about 22% were seen once. These receptors are not linked to any known antigen. Specimen: PBMCs, sequenced either directly or after in vitro stimulation (not recorded which). The source of these receptors is a human donor in good health (CMV status not recorded). Some clones in this sample may be carry-over from other donors' samples. Both conserved end residues are part of each CDR3. A D gene is named only where the DNA matches it firmly. Clone size appears in some rows only: once, few, many, or a class for an expanded clone.

few,TRBJ1-5,TRBV30,-,TGTGCCTGGAGTGTGGCGGTTTACGATGCAGCCCAGCATTTT,CAWSVAVYDAAQHF
-,TRBJ1-5,TRBV15,TRBD1,TGTGCCACCAGCAGACGAGACAGGGGATTCAATCAGCCCCAGCATTTT,CATSRRDRGFNQPQHF
many,TRBJ2-2,TRBV12-5,TRBD2,TGTGCTAGTGGTTCCGAAGTCCTAGCGGGAGAGACCGGGGAGCTGTTTTTT,CASGSEVLAGETGELFF
-,TRBJ1-3,TRBV19,-,TGTGCCAGTAGTTCCGACCCAGGAAACACCATATATTTT,CASSSDPGNTIYF
few,TRBJ1-3,TRBV28,-,TGTGCCACCCGGACAGCCAACTCTGGAAACACCATATATTTT,CATRTANSGNTIYF
few,TRBJ2-7,TRBV28,-,TGTGCCAGCAGTTTATATATAGTGGGTGATCTATCCTACGAGCAGTACTTC,CASSLYIVGDLSYEQYF
few,TRBJ1-1,TRBV19,-,TGTGCCAGTAGTATTATCGGGGTGAACACTGAAGCTTTCTTT,CASSIIGVNTEAFF
-,TRBJ2-1,TRBV6-8,TRBD2,TGTGCCAGCAGTCGACCGGGACTAGCGGGAGGTGCCTCGGGATACAATGAGCAGTTCTTC,CASSRPGLAGGASGYNEQFF
many,TRBJ2-5,TRBV7-6,-,TGTGCCAGCAGCTTATTAGTCTGGGGAGAGACCCAGTACTTC,CASSLLVWGETQYF
many,TRBJ1-4,TRBV7-9,-,TGTGCCAGCAGCTTAGACGGGGGCGGCGGTGGTGAAAAACTGTTTTTT,CASSLDGGGGGEKLFF
-,TRBJ2-5,TRBV25-1,TRBD2,TGTGCCAGCAGTGAGGCGGGAGGACAAGAGACCCAGTACTTC,CASSEAGGQETQYF
few,TRBJ2-5,TRBV7-2,-,TGTGCCAGCAGCTTATCCTACCAAGAGACCCAGTACTTC,CASSLSYQETQYF
few,TRBJ2-7,TRBV7-9,-,TGTGCCAGCAGCTTATTCGGCGCGGGGAGCGAGCAGTACTTC,CASSLFGAGSEQYF
many,TRBJ2-5,TRBV7-2,-,TGTGCCAGCAGCTTAGAGATGTGGACAGCCCAAGAGACCCAGTACTTC,CASSLEMWTAQETQYF
-,TRBJ1-1,TRBV28,-,TGTGCCAGCAGTTTAGTTTTTGGTGGGACTGAAGCTTTCTTT,CASSLVFGGTEAFF
few,TRBJ2-3,TRBV7-2,TRBD2,TGTGCCAGCAGCTTAAGGTTCCTAGCGGGAAGCACAGATACGCAGTATTTT,CASSLRFLAGSTDTQYF
-,TRBJ1-1,TRBV20-1,-,TGCAGTGCTCCCTTTCCAGTTGAAGCTTTCTTT,CSAPFPVEAFF
many,TRBJ2-7,TRBV7-2,-,TGTGCCAGCAGCTTAGGGTCCGCTACCCCCTACGAGCAGTACTTC,CASSLGSATPYEQYF
few,TRBJ2-3,TRBV29-1,-,TGCAGTATACCTGGAGGGCCGGCGGAAGGTACGCAGTATTTT,CSIPGGPAEGTQYF
few,TRBJ1-1,TRBV7-2,TRBD1,TGTGCCAGCAGCTTACGGCGGACAGGGGGCCGTGTGAACACTGAAGCTTTCTTT,CASSLRRTGGRVNTEAFF
-,TRBJ2-1,TRBV28,-,TGTGCCAGCAGTTCCGGGACCGCGCCACGCAATGAGCAGTTCTTC,CASSSGTAPRNEQFF
many,TRBJ2-2,TRBV7-2,-,TGTGCCAGCAGCTTAAGGGGCGGGGAGCTGTTTTTT,CASSLRGGELFF
few,TRBJ2-5,TRBV5-4,TRBD2,TGTGCCAGCAGCTCGGAGGGCCTAGCGGGACAAGAGACCCAGTACTTC,CASSSEGLAGQETQYF
-,TRBJ1-5,TRBV24-1,-,TGTGCCACCAGTGAGACCGGGGGACACCCCAACAATCAGCCCCAGCATTTT,CATSETGGHPNNQPQHF